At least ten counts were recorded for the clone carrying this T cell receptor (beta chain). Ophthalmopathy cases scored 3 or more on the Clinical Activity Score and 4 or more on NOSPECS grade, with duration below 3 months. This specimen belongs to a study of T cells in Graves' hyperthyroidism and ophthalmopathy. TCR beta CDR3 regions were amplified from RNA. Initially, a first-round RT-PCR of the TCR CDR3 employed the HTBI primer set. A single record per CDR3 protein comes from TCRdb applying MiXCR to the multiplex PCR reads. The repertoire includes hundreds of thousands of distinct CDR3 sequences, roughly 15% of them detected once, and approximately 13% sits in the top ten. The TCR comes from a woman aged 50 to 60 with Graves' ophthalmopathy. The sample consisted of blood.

CDR3 protein: CASSLLGGDEQFF. DNA of the CDR3: TGTGCCAGCAGTTTGTTAGGGGGCGATGAGCAGTTCTTC. The J gene is TRBJ2-1, the V gene TRBV12-3 or TRBV12-4, with TRBD1 identical over 7 bases. V lost 3 bases, J lost 8 bases, and 4 bases stayed unmatched. CDR3 size: 13 residues.